The TCR beta chain under discussion was sequenced for a study of CD8 T cells in Susac syndrome. RNA, at roughly 0.45 to 1 ug, was reverse transcribed with random hexamers. Coverage of TCR beta CDR3 amplification by immunoSEQ multiplex PCR extended to 54 Vbeta and 13 Jbeta. TCRdb passed the immunoSEQ multiplex PCR reads through MiXCR, listing each CDR3 protein once. The sample has around 77,000 distinct CDR3 sequences, 96% seen once. In blood CD8+ and CD4+ T cells, TCR beta underwent sequencing. The CD8+ and CD4+ T cells were isolated magnetically using a negative isolation approach, whereas the TEMRA cells were enriched by FACS. Germline CDR1 and CDR2: SGHRS and YFSETQ. This CDR3 has 16 amino acids. V gave up 0 bases and J gave up 6 bases, with 19 bases separating them.

The origin of this receptor is a human donor with multiple sclerosis. J is TRBJ2-7 and V is TRBV5-1; tentative D call: TRBD2 (5 bases). The material sequenced was CD4+ T cells from PBMCs. The CDR3 DNA is TGCGCCAGCAGCTTGGTAGGTACAGAGACTACTGGCGAGCAGTACTTC. Its translation: CASSLVGTETTGEQYF. The full variable domain, rest sourced from reference TRBV5-1 and TRBJ2-7, is KAGVTQTPRYLIKTRGQQVTLSCSPISGHRSVSWYQQTPGQGLQFLFEYFSETQRNKGNFPGRFSGRQFSNSRSEMNVSTLELGDSALYLCASSLVGTETTGEQYFGPGTRLTVT.